This is a list of T cell receptor beta chains from one sample in a study of CD8 T cells in Susac syndrome. One entry per CDR3 protein, called by TCRdb with MiXCR from the immunoSEQ multiplex PCR reads. This sample has roughly 67,000 distinct CDR3 sequences, with about 95% found just once. The specimen sequenced was CD8+ T cells from PBMCs. The source of these receptors is a human donor with multiple sclerosis. Both conserved end residues are part of each CDR3. D genes are given only for firm matches. Some rows mark clone size as missing; the rest say once, few, many or name a class of expanded clone.

j_call v_call d_call clone_size cdr3_nt cdr3_aa
TRBJ2-7 TRBV28 . . TGTGCCAGCAGTACCGGGGCCGCCTACGAGCAGTACTTC CASSTGAAYEQYF
TRBJ2-7 TRBV7-9 . . TGTGCCAGCAGACATACAGGTAACGAGCAGTACTTC CASRHTGNEQYF
TRBJ1-2 TRBV7-6 . . TGTGCCAGCAGCCCCGCGGGGACTGAGGGCTACACCTTC CASSPAGTEGYTF
TRBJ1-5 TRBV23-1 . . TGCGCCACCAACATCTTAAGGGGTTGGCAGCCCCAGCATTTT CATNILRGWQPQHF
TRBJ1-2 TRBV9 . . TGTGCCAGCAGCGTAGGCCAGGGGAACTATGGCTACACCTTC CASSVGQGNYGYTF
TRBJ1-1 TRBV12-3/TRBV12-4 TRBD1 once TGTGCCAGCAGAACGACAGGGTGGACCCCTGAAGCTTTCTTT CASRTTGWTPEAFF
TRBJ2-7 TRBV29-1 . . TGCAGCGCCGTAGGACAGCCGTACGAGCAGTACTTC CSAVGQPYEQYF
TRBJ2-5 TRBV12-3/TRBV12-4 . . TGTGCCAGCACGAACGCGGACTCCCAAGAGACCCAGTACTTC CASTNADSQETQYF
TRBJ2-3 TRBV20-1 TRBD1 . TGCAGTGCTAGAGCGGGACAGGGGACCCTGTTCAACTTTACGCAGTATTTT CSARAGQGTLFNFTQYF
TRBJ2-2 TRBV15 . . TGTGCCACCAGCAGAGATCGGAGTTCCACCGGGGAGCTGTTTTTT CATSRDRSSTGELFF
TRBJ2-5 TRBV2 . . TGTGCCAGCGGAGGACCGCTCGGTGGGACCCAGTACTTC CASGGPLGGTQYF
TRBJ1-1 TRBV29-1 TRBD1 . TGCAGCGTTGATAGCCCGGACAGGGTGGGTGAAGCTTTCTTT CSVDSPDRVGEAFF
TRBJ1-2 TRBV30 TRBD1 . TGTGCCTGGAGTGTTATTCCCTGGGACAGGGACTATGGCTACACCTTC CAWSVIPWDRDYGYTF
TRBJ1-2 TRBV27 . . TGTGCCAGCAGTCGAGAGAATAACTATGGCTACACCTTC CASSRENNYGYTF
TRBJ2-5 TRBV9 . . TGTGCCAGCACCTCCACGGGTGGTCAAGAGACCCAGTACTTC CASTSTGGQETQYF
TRBJ1-5 TRBV27 . . TGTGCCAGCAGGTCAGGGAAAGGCAATCAGCCCCAGCATTTT CASRSGKGNQPQHF
TRBJ1-1 TRBV6-5 . . TGTGCCAGCAGTTATTACCAGTCGGATGAAGCTTTCTTT CASSYYQSDEAFF
TRBJ1-1 TRBV20-1 . . TGCAGTGCTAGTAGTCTGCCTGGAGGTGAAGCTTTCTTT CSASSLPGGEAFF
TRBJ1-1 TRBV7-8 TRBD1 . TGTGCCAGCAGCGGGGGGGGACAGGGGCCCTCCGATGAAGCTTTCTTT CASSGGGQGPSDEAFF
TRBJ2-5 TRBV4-1 . . TGCGCCAGCAGCCAAGACTACGGCTACGCGATGGAGACCCAGTACTTC CASSQDYGYAMETQYF
TRBJ2-3 TRBV12-3/TRBV12-4 . . TGTGCCAGCAGTTTTCTGGGGCATGATACGCAGTATTTT CASSFLGHDTQYF
TRBJ2-5 TRBV7-3 TRBD2 few TGTGCCAGCAGCTTGAATCGATGGGGACTAGCGGGGGGAGGGGAGACCCAGTACTTC CASSLNRWGLAGGGETQYF
TRBJ2-1 TRBV7-2 TRBD2 . TGTGCCAGCGGGCCAAGGGTTATAGCGGGAGGGCCAAATGAGCAGTTCTTC CASGPRVIAGGPNEQFF
TRBJ1-1 TRBV12-3/TRBV12-4 . . TGTGCCAGCAGCTCCGGACAGCGGAACACTGAAGCTTTCTTT CASSSGQRNTEAFF
TRBJ2-1 TRBV5-6 . . TGTGCCAGCAGCCCCTCGGGGAACAATGAGCAGTTCTTC CASSPSGNNEQFF
TRBJ2-6 TRBV5-1 . . TGCGCCAGCAGCTTTCCCCGGGACGGGCCATTCTCTGGGGCCAACGTCCTGACTTTC CASSFPRDGPFSGANVLTF
TRBJ2-5 TRBV6-5 TRBD1 . TGTGCCAGCAGTATGGGACAGCAAGAGACCCAGTACTTC CASSMGQQETQYF
TRBJ2-3 TRBV6-1 TRBD2 once TGTGCCAGTTCGTACTCAAGCGGGAGGGCCGGAGATACGCAGTATTTT CASSYSSGRAGDTQYF
TRBJ1-2 TRBV6-2/TRBV6-3 . . TGTGCCAGCAGTTACTCTAAGGGTTGGAGGGCCTATGGCTACACCTTC CASSYSKGWRAYGYTF
TRBJ2-4 TRBV7-9 . . TGTGCCAGCAGCTTAGAATCAGGTTTAGCCAAAAACATTCAGTACTTC CASSLESGLAKNIQYF
TRBJ2-7 TRBV7-6 . . TGTGCCAGCAGCTTGAACACCCGGACGGCTCCCGCCTACGAGCAGTACTTC CASSLNTRTAPAYEQYF
TRBJ2-2 TRBV29-1 TRBD1 . TGCAGCGTTGATCAGGGGGAGAACACCGGGGAGCTGTTTTTT CSVDQGENTGELFF
TRBJ1-6 TRBV4-2 . . TGTGCCAGCAGCCAAGGACTAAATTCACCCCTCCACTTT CASSQGLNSPLHF
TRBJ2-1 TRBV28 TRBD1 . TGTGCCAGCAGTCGGACAGGGGGCTTTAGCAATGAGCAGTTCTTC CASSRTGGFSNEQFF
TRBJ2-1 TRBV5-6 TRBD2 . TGTGCCAGCAGCCCTTGGGGGGGGAGGGCCAACATAAGGAATGAGCAGTTCTTC CASSPWGGRANIRNEQFF
TRBJ2-7 TRBV25-1 . . TGTGCCAGCAGTGAATATATTGGGCTCTACGAGCAGTACTTC CASSEYIGLYEQYF
TRBJ1-1 TRBV6-2/TRBV6-3 . . TGTGCCAGCAGTTACTCTGGGCAGGTAGAAGCTTTCTTT CASSYSGQVEAFF
TRBJ1-1 TRBV15 . . TGTGCCACCAGCAGAGAAAGCACCAACACTGAAGCTTTCTTT CATSRESTNTEAFF
TRBJ2-7 TRBV7-9 TRBD2 . TGTGCCAGCAGCCGGACTAGCGGCTTCTACGAGCAGTACTTC CASSRTSGFYEQYF
TRBJ2-5 TRBV7-9 TRBD1 . TGTGCCAGCAGCTTAGTGGGACAGGGGCACGAGACCCAGTACTTC CASSLVGQGHETQYF
TRBJ2-1 TRBV2 . . TGTGCCATTACCCCTAGCTCCTACAATGAGCAGTTCTTC CAITPSSYNEQFF
TRBJ2-7 TRBV6-5 . . TGTGCCAGCAGGACAGGAAAAGAGCAGTACTTC CASRTGKEQYF
TRBJ2-5 TRBV27 . . TGTGCCAGCAGTCCTACAAGGGGGTACCAAGAGACCCAGTACTTC CASSPTRGYQETQYF
TRBJ1-1 TRBV6-2/TRBV6-3 . . TGTGCCAGCCGCGGAACGCGCGGAGTGAACACTGAAGCTTTCTTT CASRGTRGVNTEAFF
TRBJ2-2 TRBV19 TRBD2 . TGTGCCAGTACCGACACCCTCACGGGGGAAGCGGGGTCGCTCACCGGGGAGCTGTTTTTT CASTDTLTGEAGSLTGELFF
TRBJ2-5 TRBV30 . once TGTGCCTGGAGCAGGACAGAAGAGACCCAGTACTTC CAWSRTEETQYF
TRBJ2-3 TRBV6-5 . . TGTGCCAGCAACCCCGGAGGCACTAGCACAGATACGCAGTATTTT CASNPGGTSTDTQYF
TRBJ1-5 TRBV12-3/TRBV12-4 TRBD1 . TGTGCCAGCAGTTTATATAAGGGGGCAGTGGGCAATCAGCCCCAGCATTTT CASSLYKGAVGNQPQHF
TRBJ1-1 TRBV15 . . TGTGCCACCAGCAGCGGACACTTGAACACTGAAGCTTTCTTT CATSSGHLNTEAFF
TRBJ1-1 TRBV29-1 . . TGCAGCGTTGAAGTGCAAGGGGCGGCTGAAGCTTTCTTT CSVEVQGAAEAFF
TRBJ1-1 TRBV3-1 . . TGTGCCAGCAGCCCATCAAGGCACCCTTATGAGGGCTTTATCTTT CASSPSRHPYEGFIF
TRBJ1-1 TRBV7-9 . few TGTGCCAGCAGCTTAGCTGAGGGCATCTGGACTGAAGCTTTCTTT CASSLAEGIWTEAFF
TRBJ2-2 TRBV10-1 TRBD2 once TGCGCCAGCAGTGTTACGGGAGGCGGCACCGGGGAGCTGTTTTTT CASSVTGGGTGELFF
TRBJ2-7 TRBV28 . . TGTGCCAGCAGTTTCAGGATTGAGTACGAGCAGTACTTC CASSFRIEYEQYF
TRBJ1-2 TRBV7-9 TRBD1 . TGTGCCAGCAGCTTGGGACAGGGCATTGATGGCTACACCTTC CASSLGQGIDGYTF
TRBJ2-1 TRBV27 . . TGTGCCAGCAGTATAGGAGGGGGCAATGAGCAGTTCTTC CASSIGGGNEQFF
TRBJ2-7 TRBV27 . . TGTGCCAGCAGTTTAACAAGGGCGGGCCGCCTCTACGAGCAGTACTTC CASSLTRAGRLYEQYF
TRBJ2-3 TRBV30 TRBD2 . TGTGCCTGGATACCCCGGGGGGTAAGCACAGATACGCAGTATTTT CAWIPRGVSTDTQYF
TRBJ2-7 TRBV19 TRBD2 . TGTGCCAGTAGTCTTCTTCGGACTAGCATCTCCGAGCAGTACTTC CASSLLRTSISEQYF